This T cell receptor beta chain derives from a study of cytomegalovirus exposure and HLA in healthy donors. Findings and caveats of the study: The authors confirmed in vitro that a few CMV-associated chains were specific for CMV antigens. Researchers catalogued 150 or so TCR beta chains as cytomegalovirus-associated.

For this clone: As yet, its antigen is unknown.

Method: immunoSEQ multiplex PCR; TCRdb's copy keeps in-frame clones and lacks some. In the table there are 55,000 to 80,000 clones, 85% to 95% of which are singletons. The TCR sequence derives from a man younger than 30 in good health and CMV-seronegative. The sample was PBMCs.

The CDR3 DNA reads as TGTGCCAGCAGCTTAGGCCCGTTGGGCCTCCAAAGCAATCAGCCCCAGCATTTT. It yields the protein CASSLGPLGLQSNQPQHF. The chain combines TRBV13 with TRBJ1-5; D is uncertain. V gave up 0 bases and J gave up 1 base, with 16 bases separating them. CDR1 and CDR2 (germline): PRHDT, FYEKMQ (reference sequence). The CDR3 is made up of 18 amino acids.